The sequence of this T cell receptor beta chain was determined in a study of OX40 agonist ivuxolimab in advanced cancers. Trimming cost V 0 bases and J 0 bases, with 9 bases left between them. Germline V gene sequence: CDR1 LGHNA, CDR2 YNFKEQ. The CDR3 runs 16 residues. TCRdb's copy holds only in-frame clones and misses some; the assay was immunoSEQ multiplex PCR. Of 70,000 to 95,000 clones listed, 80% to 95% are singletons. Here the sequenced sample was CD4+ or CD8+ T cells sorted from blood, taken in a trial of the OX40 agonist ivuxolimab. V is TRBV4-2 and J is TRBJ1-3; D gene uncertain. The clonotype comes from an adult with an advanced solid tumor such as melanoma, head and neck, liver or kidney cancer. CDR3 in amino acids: CASSQEYLHSGNTIYF. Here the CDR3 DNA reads TGTGCCAGCAGCCAAGAGTACTTACACTCTGGAAACACCATATATTTT.